The clone carrying this T cell receptor beta chain was detected only a few times. Its antigen is unknown. The sample belongs to a study of blood T cells in healthy people across ages. Findings and caveats of the study: Across the age range, TCR beta diversity per million T cells fell in a roughly linear way. Not knowing donor CMV status may have confounded expanded clonotype changes.

From germline, CDR1 is MDHEN and CDR2 SYDVKM. The V and J ends lost 8 bases and 1 base, in that order; junction bases with no gene match: 6. This CDR3 contains 14 residues. Sample-barcoded 5' priming and a J-beta primer mix drove a second PCR of about 6 to 12 cycles. TCRdb re-derived calls from the 5' RACE reads in MiXCR, one entry per CDR3 protein. The sample carries about a million distinct CDR3 sequences, roughly 43% recorded once. Drawing of peripheral blood yielded about 10 milliliters from each donor. This TCR came from a man between 25 and 39 years old in good health. Sequenced material: blood. The genes are TRBV28 and TRBJ2-7, with 9 bases that match TRBD1. CDR3 bases: TGTGCCAGCCTTCGACAGGGGGGGTCCTACGAGCAGTACTTC. It translates to CASLRQGGSYEQYF.